The 2 T cell receptor beta chains below all came from one sample that was sequenced in a study of T cell responses to AZD1222 COVID-19 vaccine. Assay used: immunoSEQ multiplex PCR; TCRdb lists only in-frame clones, some missing. The profile shows some 150,000 clones, about 93% of them singletons. Here the sequenced sample was peripheral blood, taken on day 0 of MenACWY control vaccination. These receptors all stem from an adult in good health.

This chain joins TRBV4-1 and TRBJ1-6, with D tentatively TRBD1 (5 bases). Between the trimmed V and J ends, which lost 4 bases and 5 bases, there was a span of 9 bases. Per germline, CDR1 MGHRA and CDR2 YSYEKL. This CDR3 contains 14 residues. For the CDR3, the DNA is TGCGCCAGCAGCCCCCGACAGAATAATTCACCCCTCCACTTT. Its protein is CASSPRQNNSPLHF.

This clone is a singleton in its sample. V and J are TRBV6-6 and TRBJ2-1; 13 nucleotides match TRBD2. V dropped 8 bases and J dropped 7; count of bases not matched to a gene: 5. The CDR3 has 14 amino acids. In germline, CDR1 is MNHNY, CDR2 SVGAGI (reference sequence). In DNA, the CDR3 is TGTGCCAGCCGTACTAGCGGGGGGGGGAATGAGCAGTTCTTC. This codes for CASRTSGGGNEQFF.